The T cell receptor beta chain under discussion was sequenced for a study of response to subunit inactivated influenza vaccine. Details on this clonotype: What it binds is not known.

The CDR3 has 14 amino acids. Germline CDR1 reads DFQATT; CDR2 reads SNEGSKA (reference sequence). The V and J ends lost 3 bases and 5 bases respectively, with 16 bases between them. TCRdb re-called the RT-PCR reads with MiXCR, one entry per CDR3 protein. The sample yields about 650,000 distinct CDR3 sequences, approximately 14% seen once. Study-level findings and limits: The authors put forward the suggestion that each seasonal influenza vaccination may bring in only a limited number of new T cells.

This TCR was sampled from a man aged 50 or older who received an inactivated influenza vaccine. The sample consisted of PBMCs from blood, taken less than 15 days before vaccination. The chain couples TRBV20-1 to TRBJ2-5, with D perhaps matching TRBD1 or TRBD2 (6 bases each). CDR3 amino acids: CSASWRGTMETQYF. DNA of the CDR3: TGCAGTGCTAGCTGGAGGGGGACAATGGAGACCCAGTACTTC.